The T cell receptor (beta chain) described here comes from a study of shared clonotypes between healthy human individuals. Sequencing used immunoSEQ multiplex PCR; TCRdb keeps in-frame clones, though not all of them. The table has about 700,000 clones, 90% to 95% seen once. V dropped 6 bases and J dropped 7 bases, with 12 bases sitting between them. The CDR3 covers 13 residues. CDR1 and CDR2 from the germline V gene are MNHEY and SVGAGI. CD45RO negativity and positive selection for CCR7 defined naive CD8 cells, a population that excluded terminally differentiated effector memory CD45RA+ cells. Source material: naive CD8+ T cells sorted from blood. The receptor's source is a man aged 25 to 45 in good health. This rearrangement joins TRBV6-5 to TRBJ1-4; D possibly corresponds to TRBD1 (5 bases). The chain's CDR3 is CASRLRDGEKLFF. CDR3 nucleotide sequence: TGTGCCAGCAGACTCCGGGACGGTGAAAAACTGTTTTTT.